The sequence of this T cell receptor (beta chain) was determined in a study of cytomegalovirus exposure and HLA in healthy donors. The length of the CDR3 is 16 residues. Trimming removed 4 bases from V and 6 bases from J; junction bases left unmatched: 10. Per the germline V gene, CDR1 is SGHVS and CDR2 is FNYEAQ. Vbeta (60) and Jbeta (13) primers were used in the PCR. TCRdb's copy holds only in-frame clones and misses some; the assay was immunoSEQ multiplex PCR. The sample yields about 140,000 clones, about a tenth seen once. This clone was observed once. Sequencing input: PBMCs. The clonotype was recovered from a male donor in good health and CMV-seronegative. The V gene is TRBV7-6, the J gene TRBJ1-5; TRBD1 matches at 9 bases. The CDR3 region is CASSSSDRGMGQPQHF. CDR3 DNA: TGTGCCAGCAGCTCCTCGGACAGGGGAATGGGTCAGCCCCAGCATTTT.